Below, one T cell receptor beta chain is given with its context. Its antigen is undetermined. TCRdb's copy holds only in-frame clones and misses some; the assay was immunoSEQ multiplex PCR. Of about 130,000 clones listed, just over 85% are singletons. This entry is derived from a study of T cell responses to AZD1222 COVID-19 vaccine. The CDR3 has 14 residues. Trimming left V 6 bases short and J 5 bases short, with 11 bases between. The germline V gene encodes CDR1 MNHEY and CDR2 SVGAGI. General study results and limits: There were mostly white British donors and more females than males, and clonal diversity was possibly underestimated.

The input for sequencing was peripheral blood, taken on day 0 of AZD1222 vaccination. The TCR was taken from an adult in good health. The V call is TRBV6-5, the J call TRBJ1-6; D not certain. DNA for the CDR3: TGTGCCAGCAGCCCCTTTCCCCATAATTCACCCCTCCACTTT. It specifies CASSPFPHNSPLHF.